This paragraph covers one T cell receptor beta chain sequence. This clonotype has more than one count but fewer than ten. Its antigen remains unidentified. Base qualities are missing; no much larger clone stands one base away. This sample was included in a study of blood T cells in healthy people across ages (dated by TCRdb to about 2015). At the level of the whole study: In model experiments, template switching captured roughly one uniquely barcoded TCR beta cDNA molecule for every two T cells. Using deep sequencing normalized with unique cDNA molecular identifiers, the study measured how TCR beta repertoire diversity changes with age. Four age groups were formed from the donors: young (average roughly 15 years), middle-aged (approximately 40), aged (under 70) and long-lived (around 80). The study analyzed two additional independent replicas of 1 million unique cDNA reads from the same blood draw for two donors, one aged 18 to 29 and one aged 80 or older.

Systemically healthy Caucasian individuals from Russia, over 30 in total and aged about 6 to 95 years, were included as donors. Each donor gave 9 to 10 milliliters of peripheral blood, collected into EDTA-treated Vacutainer tubes. PBMCs were isolated by Ficoll-Paque density-gradient centrifugation, with at least 6 million obtained per sample. Total RNA, at least 5 micrograms per sample, was extracted from PBMCs with Trizol reagent. For every donor, an aliquot of PBMCs went through flow cytometry to measure the percentages of naive CD45RAhigh/CD27high T cells. Library creation used 5' RACE. Sequenced using an Illumina HiSeq 2500. A second about 7 to 12 cycle PCR used a sample-barcoded 5' primer and a J-beta primer mix. Each TCR beta cDNA molecule received a unique molecular identifier from a template-switch 5' adaptor carrying 12 random nucleotides. Each sample yielded at least 3 million CDR3-containing paired-end reads. All of the RNA was converted into first-strand cDNA using the Mint cDNA synthesis kit, with a TRBC-specific oligonucleotide serving as the primer. After uracil-DNA glycosylase treatment, a first 18-cycle PCR used universal primers M1SS and BC2_uni_R on all cDNA. Per the authors' processing: Each sample was normalized by randomly selecting 1 million high-quality reads, each carrying a distinct molecular identifier. Instead of being binned into consensus sequences, reads that shared molecular identifiers were thrown out. CDR3 identification, clonotype clustering and error correction used MiTCR with a Q25 quality threshold and the strictest error-elimination algorithm. A nonparametric unseen species model with Euler transformation was used to estimate lower-bound total TCR beta diversity. TCRdb's own reprocessing of the public reads used fastp at Q25 and MiXCR and kept productive beta chains. Under each unique CDR3 protein, matching rows form one entry showing the most common genes and DNA. TCRdb's processing, not the authors', yielded these V and J calls. This sample comprises over a million distinct CDR3 sequences, 20% to 25% of them detected only once. Clones ranked in the top ten supply approximately 0.75% of the sample.

Results the study describes overall, beyond this receptor: Because donor CMV infection status was unknown, age-related changes in expanded clonotypes were potentially confounded. Observed TCR beta diversity per million T cells fell roughly linearly with age, and a significant reduction was already apparent by age roughly 40. A strong correlation was found between observed TCR beta diversity and the percentage of naive T cells measured by flow cytometry. Estimates of total diversity from one million sequenced T cells were regarded as lower bounds and underestimates. Compared with the aged group, the long-lived group had more naive CD4+ T cells, fewer expanded clones and increased TCR diversity, a pattern suggesting age selection. Bulk unsorted PBMC profiling prevented conclusive comparison of naive and antigen-experienced compartments.

The CDR3 runs 14 residues from the cysteine to the phenylalanine. Only the CDR3 part of the read is kept: 42 bases, read in frame from the first base. CDR1 is given as SGHTA and CDR2 as FQGNSA, both from the germline V gene. The junction shows trimming of 1 base on V and 5 bases on J, plus 11 bases between the germline ends. In addition, the sample was reused for a study of T cells of mothers and their children. The second paper states: The donors were nine systemically healthy Caucasian individuals, made up of three mothers and their six children. cDNA synthesis consumed the entire amount of extracted RNA, loaded at about 1.6 ug RNA in each 15 ul reaction. In the second PCR, the M1S primer added sample barcodes and 2-4 random nucleotides. Over 9 million TCR beta CDR3 reads came from each mother, compared with several million reads from each child. In both related and unrelated pairs, thymic selection shapes the output of TCR recombination in a similar way, with inherited differences having only a minor effect. Normalized repertoire overlap was always found to be slightly, but never significantly, higher in related mother-child pairs than in unrelated mother-child pairs. No persistent microchimeric T cell clones were found, with a detection sensitivity of approximately 110 clones per million clonotypes. The study used deep NGS to compare TCR beta repertoires of mothers and children, seeking features distinguishing related mother-child pairs from unrelated individuals. On average, the children were roughly 12 +/- 4 years old, while the mothers were 40 +/- 4 years old. After adapter ligation was performed with NEBNext reagents, the libraries were sequenced on an Illumina HiSeq 2000 with 100+100 nt paired-end reads. To prevent cross-contamination, the mother and child libraries were prepared one month apart and sequenced in separate runs. Each donor had between about 450,000 and 2,100,000 distinct TCR beta clonotypes identified. Naive TCR beta clonotypes were estimated from low-frequency clonotypes matched to each donor's FACS-determined naive share, without sorting.

Sequencing input: blood. The chain joins TRBV7-2 to TRBJ1-1; TRBD1 is possibly the D segment (5 matching bases). The TCR sequence derives from a girl aged 2 to 9 in good health. The CDR3 reads as follows: CASSLGVEGTEAFF. Read as DNA, the sequence is TGTGCCAGCAGCTTAGGGGTGGAGGGGACTGAAGCTTTCTTT.